Presented here are 7 T cell receptor beta chains from one specimen sequenced in a study of CD8 T cells in ankylosing spondylitis. A single record per CDR3 protein comes from TCRdb applying MiXCR to the 5' RACE reads. Among just under 95,000 distinct CDR3 sequences, just under 9% were seen once, and the ten largest hold over 4.5%. The sequenced sample consisted of blood, either unsorted or a sorted T cell fraction (not recorded which). These receptors all come from a male donor with ankylosing spondylitis or in good health (not recorded which).

This chain uses TRBV18 with TRBJ1-5; D possibly corresponds to TRBD1 (5 bases). The CDR3 covers 14 residues. Between the trimmed V and J ends, which lost 6 bases and 1 base, there was a span of 10 bases. Germline V lookup: CDR1 KGHSH, CDR2 LQKENI. CDR3 sequence: CASSDRDSNQPQHF. In DNA, the CDR3 is TGTGCCAGCTCCGACCGGGACAGCAATCAGCCCCAGCATTTT.

In its sample, this clonotype was seen many times. This chain connects TRBV2 to TRBJ2-1, with D uncertain. The CDR3 has 14 amino acids. Germline lookup yields CDR1 SNHLY and CDR2 FYNNEI. V was trimmed by 3 bases and J by 8 bases, leaving 14 bases between them. The CDR3 region is CASSEFLVSDEQFF. CDR3 in DNA: TGTGCCAGCAGTGAGTTTCTAGTAAGCGATGAGCAGTTCTTC.

This clonotype was seen repeatedly, ten times or more. The J gene is TRBJ2-1, the V gene TRBV27, with D perhaps TRBD1 (6 bases). CDR3 length: 16 residues. Germline V gives CDR1 MNHEY, CDR2 SMNVEV (reference sequence). Trimming took 5 bases from V and 0 from J, leaving 14 bases between them. The CDR3 region is CASSRSDSFSYNEQFF. The CDR3 nucleotides are TGTGCCAGCAGTCGTTCGGACAGCTTCTCCTACAATGAGCAGTTCTTC.

This clonotype has at least ten counts. The V call is TRBV7-8, the J call TRBJ2-7, with 10 bases identical to TRBD1. Germline-derived CDR1 and CDR2 are SGHVS and FQNEAQ. V dropped 3 bases and J dropped 3; count of bases not matched to a gene: 5. The CDR3 sequence is 15 residues long. The DNA of the CDR3 is TGTGCCAGCAGCTTGCGGGGGACAGGGGACTACGAGCAGTACTTC. It encodes CASSLRGTGDYEQYF.

This clonotype was counted ten times or more. The chain employs TRBV9 and TRBJ2-7; D is possibly TRBD1 (5 bases). This CDR3 has 13 amino acids. CDR1 is SGDLS and CDR2 is YYNGEE in the germline V gene. Trimming left V 0 bases short and J 2 bases short, with 6 bases between. The DNA for the CDR3 is TGTGCCAGCAGCGTAGGACAGACCTACGAGCAGTACTTC. Translated, it gives CASSVGQTYEQYF. The whole variable domain, remainder taken from reference TRBV9 and TRBJ2-7, is DSGVTQTPKHLITATGQRVTLRCSPRSGDLSVYWYQQSLDQGLQFLIQYYNGEERAKGNILERFSAQQFPDLHSELNLSSLELGDSALYFCASSVGQTYEQYFGPGTRLTVT.

The chain has TRBV4-2 and TRBJ2-2; no definite D call. Per germline, CDR1 LGHNA and CDR2 YNFKEQ. The CDR3 runs to 14 residues. The ends were cut back, 3 bases at V and 6 bases at J, with 11 bases in the middle. CDR3 nucleotide sequence: TGTGCCAGCAGCCAGCTGAACCAGGCCGGGGAGCTGTTTTTT. This codes for CASSQLNQAGELFF.

This clonotype was seen at least ten times. The chain links TRBV12-3 or TRBV12-4 to TRBJ1-5; D not resolved. The CDR3 sequence is 13 residues long. Trimming took 3 bases from V and 5 from J, leaving 8 bases between them. The CDR3 loop is CASSLVQYQPQHF. As DNA, the CDR3 is TGTGCCAGCAGTTTGGTACAGTATCAGCCCCAGCATTTT.